The 32 T cell receptor beta chains below all came from one sample that was sequenced in a study of cytomegalovirus exposure and HLA in healthy donors. Vbeta (60) and Jbeta (13) primers were used in the PCR. Generated by immunoSEQ multiplex PCR, the TCRdb table keeps only in-frame clones and is missing some. The sample has about 250,000 clones, 72% seen once. The sequenced material came from PBMCs. The source of these receptors is a female donor in good health and CMV-seronegative.

V usage is TRBV5-4 and J usage is TRBJ1-4; 9 bases map to TRBD1. The CDR3 runs 15 residues. CDR1 is SGHNT and CDR2 is YYREEE in the germline V gene (reference sequence). Trimming cost V 3 bases and J 8 bases; bases outside gene matches: 8. The CDR3 DNA reads TGTGCCAGCAGCTCTAAACAGGGGGCAACCGAAAAACTGTTTTTT. Protein sequence: CASSSKQGATEKLFF.

CDR3 bases: TGTGCCAGCAGCCCCCGGGACAGTTTCTATGGCTACACCTTC. This translates into CASSPRDSFYGYTF. V usage is TRBV7-9 and J usage is TRBJ1-2; 7 positions match TRBD1. V lost 5 bases to trimming and J lost 4 bases; unmatched junction nucleotides: 7. The length of the CDR3 is 14 residues. CDR1 SEHNR and CDR2 FQNEAQ come from the germline V gene (reference sequence).

This clone showed up just a few times. The J gene is TRBJ2-3, the V gene TRBV30; D might be TRBD2 (6 bases). In germline, CDR1 is GTSNPN, CDR2 SVGIG (reference sequence). V dropped 2 bases and J dropped 6 bases, with 9 bases sitting between them. This CDR3 comprises 12 residues. The DNA of the CDR3 is TGTGCCTGGAGTCCCCGGGAGGATACGCAGTATTTT. Amino acids: CAWSPREDTQYF.

V and J are TRBV25-1 and TRBJ2-2; 7 positions match TRBD2. The CDR3 has 15 amino acids. Germline CDR1 MGHDK, CDR2 SYGVNS. J gave up 7 bases and V 3 bases, and 8 bases lay outside the gene matches. The CDR3 nucleotides read TGTGCCAGCAGTGACCCACTAGCGTACAGCGGGGAGCTGTTTTTT. Amino acid sequence: CASSDPLAYSGELFF. The full variable domain, in which reference TRBV25-1 and TRBJ2-2 provide the parts outside the CDR3, is EADIYQTPRYLVIGTGKKITLECSQTMGHDKMYWYQQDPGMELHLIHYSYGVNSTEKGDLSSESTVSRIRTEHFPLTLESARPSHTSQYLCASSDPLAYSGELFFGEGSRLTVL.

This clone was counted once. The V and J genes are TRBV6-4 and TRBJ2-1; tentatively, D is TRBD1 (5 bases). The V gene lost 0 bases and the J gene lost 9 bases, with 9 bases spanning the gap. Germline CDR1 reads MRHNA; CDR2 reads SNTAGT. This CDR3 has 13 residues. The CDR3 region is CASSDSEQVEQFF. CDR3 coding DNA: TGTGCCAGCAGTGACTCGGAACAGGTTGAGCAGTTCTTC.

A few counts support this clone. This chain uses TRBV10-3 with TRBJ1-1; possibly TRBD1 for D (5 bases). CDR1 ENHRY and CDR2 SYGVKD come from the germline V gene. The CDR3 is 17 amino acids. With 4 bases removed from V and 1 base from J, the gap between germline ends came to 19 bases. The CDR3: CAISGVIVTGENTEAFF. CDR3 DNA: TGTGCCATCAGTGGTGTTATAGTTACAGGAGAGAACACTGAAGCTTTCTTT.

The rearrangement joins TRBV2 to TRBJ2-1; 7 bases are shared with TRBD2. The J segment lost 3 bases and the V segment lost 11 bases, leaving 13 bases of the junction unmatched. The CDR3 totals 15 residues. Germline CDR1 SNHLY, CDR2 FYNNEI. The CDR3 here is CAGGRLSGRYNEQFF. The CDR3 coding sequence is TGTGCCGGAGGCCGGCTTAGCGGGCGCTACAATGAGCAGTTCTTC. Full variable domain (rest looked up from reference TRBV2 and TRBJ2-1): EPEVTQTPSHQVTQMGQEVILRCVPISNHLYFYWYRQILGQKVEFLVSFYNNEISEKSEIFDDQFSVERPDGSNFTLKIRSTKLEDSAMYFCAGGRLSGRYNEQFFGPGTRLTVL.

V gene TRBV11-3 combines with J gene TRBJ1-1; D is ambiguous. Trimming removed 5 bases from V and 1 base from J, with 14 bases in between. Germline V gene lookup returns CDR1 SGHNT and CDR2 YENEEA. The CDR3 extends over 15 amino acids. The CDR3: CASSGPTAPNTEAFF. CDR3 sequence (DNA): TGTGCCAGCAGCGGCCCAACCGCTCCGAACACTGAAGCTTTCTTT.

The gene calls are TRBV5-6 and TRBJ1-2; TRBD1 aligns across 7 bases. The CDR3 length is 15 residues. In germline, CDR1 is SGHDT, CDR2 YYEEEE. V lost 0 bases, J lost 4 bases, and 6 bases stayed unmatched. CDR3 bases: TGTGCCAGCAGCTTGGGCGCAGGGGGATCCTATGGCTACACCTTC. Translated, it gives CASSLGAGGSYGYTF.

This chain joins TRBV27 and TRBJ1-1, with D hard to call. This CDR3 spans 14 amino acids. Germline assignment: CDR1 MNHEY and CDR2 SMNVEV (reference sequence). V gave up 6 bases and J gave up 1 base, with 12 bases separating them. The chain's CDR3 is CASRDRDWNTEAFF. CDR3 DNA sequence: TGTGCCAGCAGAGATCGCGACTGGAACACTGAAGCTTTCTTT.

Remarks on this clone: This sample also contains other DNA sequences that code for the same CDR3. The chain carries TRBV28 and TRBJ1-2; 7 bases agree with TRBD1. Germline V CDR1 and CDR2: MDHEN, SYDVKM. CDR3 length: 13 residues. Unmatched junction bases numbered 4, after V lost 5 bases and J lost 4 bases. As DNA, the CDR3 is TGTGCCAGCAGTCTTCAGGGGGGCTATGGCTACACCTTC. Amino acids: CASSLQGGYGYTF.

The chain employs TRBV27 and TRBJ2-7; 10 nucleotides align to TRBD1. With V trimmed by 8 bases and J by 3 bases, 4 bases remained unmatched. Germline assignment: CDR1 MNHEY and CDR2 SMNVEV (reference sequence). The CDR3 runs to 13 residues. The CDR3 nucleotides read TGTGCCAGCGGTAGGACAGGGGGCTACGAGCAGTACTTC. Its protein is CASGRTGGYEQYF.

V gene TRBV7-9 combines with J gene TRBJ2-3; TRBD1 matches 7 bases. The CDR3 covers 15 residues. Germline loops: CDR1 SEHNR, CDR2 FQNEAQ (reference sequence). The ends lost 4 bases at V and 0 bases at J; junction bases unmatched: 4. The CDR3 coding sequence is TGTGCCAGCAGCTGGGACAGAGTTAGCACAGATACGCAGTATTTT. As protein: CASSWDRVSTDTQYF. Full variable domain (outside the CDR3, taken from reference TRBV7-9 and TRBJ2-3): DTGVSQNPRHKITKRGQNVTFRCDPISEHNRLYWYRQTLGQGPEFLTYFQNEAQLEKSRLLSDRFSAERPKGSFSTLEIQRTEQGDSAMYLCASSWDRVSTDTQYFGPGTRLTVL.

V usage is TRBV5-1 and J usage is TRBJ2-3; 8 nucleotides align to TRBD1. The CDR3 runs to 15 residues. Per the germline V gene, CDR1 is SGHRS and CDR2 is YFSETQ. Trimming removed 1 base from V and 1 base from J; junction bases left unmatched: 2. The CDR3 here is CASSLMTGGTDTQYF. The CDR3 DNA follows: TGCGCCAGCAGCTTGATGACAGGGGGCACAGATACGCAGTATTTT.

V is TRBV4-1 and J is TRBJ1-2, with unresolved D. The CDR3 spans 15 residues. V was shortened by 0 bases and J by 2 bases, with 10 bases between the two germline ends. CDR1 MGHRA and CDR2 YSYEKL come from the germline V gene. CDR3 region: CASSQELTANYGYTF. The CDR3, as DNA: TGCGCCAGCAGCCAAGAATTGACTGCGAACTATGGCTACACCTTC.

This clone was counted only a few times. J is TRBJ2-5 and V is TRBV5-4; D perhaps matches TRBD1 (5 bases). Trimming cost V 4 bases and J 0 bases, with 10 bases left between them. The CDR3 totals 14 residues. Germline loops: CDR1 SGHNT, CDR2 YYREEE (reference sequence). For the CDR3, the DNA is TGTGCCAGCAGCCCTACAGGACACCAAGAGACCCAGTACTTC. It encodes CASSPTGHQETQYF. Full variable domain (rest looked up from reference TRBV5-4 and TRBJ2-5): ETGVTQSPTHLIKTRGQQVTLRCSSQSGHNTVSWYQQALGQGPQFIFQYYREEENGRGNFPPRFSGLQFPNYSSELNVNALELDDSALYLCASSPTGHQETQYFGPGTRLLVL.

The chain employs TRBV13 and TRBJ1-2; 7 bases align to TRBD1. The CDR3 consists of 12 residues. V lost 7 bases to trimming and J lost 2 bases; unmatched junction nucleotides: 1. CDR1 is PRHDT, CDR2 FYEKMQ, per germline (reference sequence). The CDR3 DNA reads as TGTGCCAGCACACAGGGGAACTATGGCTACACCTTC. Its translation: CASTQGNYGYTF.

This clone turned up a few times. This chain links TRBV7-6 with TRBJ2-3; TRBD2 agrees at 10 bases. The V segment lost 4 bases and the J segment 3 bases; nucleotides outside the gene matches: 13. Per germline, CDR1 SGHVS and CDR2 FNYEAQ. CDR3 length: 18 residues. The CDR3 sequence is CASSSLGASGSRTDTQYF. The CDR3 DNA follows: TGTGCCAGCAGCTCCCTCGGGGCTAGCGGGAGCCGTACAGATACGCAGTATTTT.

This clone has just one count. The chain has TRBV13 and TRBJ1-3; D uncertain. CDR1 and CDR2 (germline): PRHDT, FYEKMQ (reference sequence). The CDR3 runs to 15 residues. V was clipped by 3 bases and J by 1 base, with 10 bases between them. DNA of the CDR3: TGTGCCAGCAGCTTCCTGAGTTTGTCTGGAAACACCATATATTTT. Amino acids: CASSFLSLSGNTIYF.

This clone appeared a single time. The rearrangement links TRBV7-8 to TRBJ2-7; 9 nucleotides agree with TRBD1. Per germline, CDR1 SGHVS and CDR2 FQNEAQ. CDR3 size: 15 residues. Trimming removed 5 bases from V and 2 bases from J; junction bases left unmatched: 7. The CDR3 DNA is TGTGCCAGCAGCCACCGGGACAGGGCCACCTACGAGCAGTACTTC. This translates into CASSHRDRATYEQYF.

The rearrangement uses TRBV18 and TRBJ2-5, with TRBD2 identical over 10 bases. V dropped 3 bases and J dropped 5; count of bases not matched to a gene: 9. Germline V gene lookup returns CDR1 KGHSH and CDR2 LQKENI. The CDR3 contains 16 residues. Here the CDR3 DNA reads TGTGCCAGCTCACCGCGGCTAGCGGGAGTTGGGGAGACCCAGTACTTC. It is translated as CASSPRLAGVGETQYF.

The chain employs TRBV7-8 and TRBJ2-3; weak D call: TRBD2 (5 bases). The V gene's germline CDR1 is SGHVS and CDR2 FQNEAQ. This CDR3 comprises 16 residues. V was shortened by 3 bases and J by 1 base, with 14 bases between the two germline ends. The CDR3 sequence: CASSFRLAAGTDTQYF. As DNA, the CDR3 is TGTGCCAGCAGCTTCAGGCTAGCCGCGGGCACAGATACGCAGTATTTT.

This clone has only a few counts. CDR3 sequence reads: CASSERPTGGANYGYTF. The DNA of the CDR3 is TGTGCCAGCAGTGAAAGGCCGACAGGGGGAGCTAACTATGGCTACACCTTC. The chain recombines TRBV6-1 with TRBJ1-2; the match to TRBD1 covers 9 bases. The CDR3 spans 17 residues. Germline CDR1 and CDR2: MNHNS and SASEGT. V was clipped by 2 bases and J by 0 bases; unmatched bases: 7.

V and J are TRBV11-3 and TRBJ1-1; D uncertain. CDR1 and CDR2 from the germline V gene are SGHNT and YENEEA. V dropped 1 base and J dropped 1 base, with 10 bases sitting between them. This CDR3 is 15 amino acids long. CDR3 nucleotides: TGTGCCAGCAGCTTAGGGTCCTTAGCGAACACTGAAGCTTTCTTT. Its translation is CASSLGSLANTEAFF.

This sequence joins TRBV18 and TRBJ2-3; the match to TRBD2 covers 8 bases. The V and J ends lost 3 bases and 6 bases, in that order; junction bases with no gene match: 8. In germline, CDR1 is KGHSH, CDR2 LQKENI. The CDR3 extends over 15 amino acids. Here the CDR3 reads CASSPQPGGLDTQYF. CDR3 nucleotides: TGTGCCAGCTCACCCCAGCCGGGAGGGTTGGATACGCAGTATTTT.

The J gene is TRBJ2-7, the V gene TRBV7-9, with a tentative D call TRBD1 (6 bases). The germline V and J ends were trimmed by 6 bases and 2 bases, with 26 bases remaining between them. The CDR3 length is 18 residues. The germline gives CDR1 SEHNR, CDR2 FQNEAQ (reference sequence). The CDR3 DNA sequence: TGTGCCAGCAGTCCTAGGATATCAGGGGCTACCCCTGCCTACGAGCAGTACTTC. It translates to CASSPRISGATPAYEQYF.

This clone was detected once. The chain uses TRBV19 and TRBJ2-1; 8 bases match TRBD2. Germline V gives CDR1 LNHDA, CDR2 SQIVND (reference sequence). V lost 6 bases, J lost 9 bases, and 7 bases stayed unmatched. The CDR3 sequence is 13 residues long. Written as DNA, the CDR3 is TGTGCCAGTAGCGGGAGGGCCGGTATTGAGCAGTTCTTC. Translated, it gives CASSGRAGIEQFF.

The chain combines TRBV2 with TRBJ1-2; maybe TRBD1 (6 bases). V lost 6 bases to trimming and J lost 8 bases, with 19 bases between them. Germline CDR1 and CDR2: SNHLY and FYNNEI. The CDR3 is 14 amino acids. CDR3 sequence (DNA): TGTGCCAGCAGGAGACAGGAAGACCCTCGGGGCTACACCTTC. It encodes CASRRQEDPRGYTF.

This chain connects TRBV19 to TRBJ2-4; D not resolved. Germline V CDR1 and CDR2: LNHDA, SQIVND (reference sequence). The CDR3 length is 18 residues. V shed 2 bases and J shed 1 base, with 18 bases lying between them. CDR3 sequence (DNA): TGTGCCAGTAGTATACCGCCATCCCCATTTAGCGCCAAAAACATTCAGTACTTC. Amino acid sequence: CASSIPPSPFSAKNIQYF.

The V call is TRBV6-6, the J call TRBJ1-1; 9 bases are shared with TRBD1. Trimming took 7 bases from V and 4 from J; bases not matched to a gene: 7. This CDR3 is 14 amino acids long. Germline-derived CDR1 and CDR2 are MNHNY and SVGAGI (reference sequence). CDR3 protein: CASTVQGATTEAFF. In nucleotides, the CDR3 is TGTGCCAGCACCGTACAGGGGGCGACCACTGAAGCTTTCTTT.

This chain joins TRBV6-5 and TRBJ2-3; D possibly corresponds to TRBD1 (6 bases). Germline CDR1 MNHEY, CDR2 SVGAGI. The CDR3 totals 15 residues. V shed 2 bases and J shed 8 bases, with 17 bases lying between them. CDR3 nucleotides: TGTGCCAGCAGTTACAGCCTCGACAGGAATCGTACGCAGTATTTT. It yields the protein CASSYSLDRNRTQYF.

The chain has TRBV4-1 and TRBJ1-2, with 10 bases identical to TRBD1. Germline loops: CDR1 MGHRA, CDR2 YSYEKL. The CDR3 contains 15 residues. With 1 base clipped from V and 8 bases from J, the junction kept 7 bases outside the gene matches. CDR3 nucleotides: TGCGCCAGCAGCCAAGTGGGACAGGGGCCAGGGGGCTACACCTTC. This gives the protein CASSQVGQGPGGYTF.